One and the same sample provided the 21 T cell receptor beta chains below, sequenced in a study of human T cells and chemical hapten exposure. TCRdb passed the RACE reads through MiXCR, listing each CDR3 protein once. The data show more than 80,000 distinct CDR3 sequences, 9.5% to 14% seen once. As to time point: pre-sensitization, week 0. The treatment is: therapeutic diphenylcyclopropenone sensitization with weekly scalp DPC. The sequencing used whole blood, collected in connection with sensitization to the hapten diphenylcyclopropenone (DPC). These receptors were obtained from an older woman with alopecia areata. Some clones in this sample may be carry-over from other donors' samples.

This clonotype was detected many times. The chain is built from TRBV19 and TRBJ2-2; 7 bases agree with TRBD1. Germline V gene sequence: CDR1 LNHDA, CDR2 SQIVND (reference sequence). The CDR3 extends over 20 amino acids. V was clipped by 7 bases and J by 0 bases; unmatched bases: 20. In DNA, the CDR3 is TGTGCCAGTACCAGAGATACCGGGACAGTCTTGATTGCGAACACCGGGGAGCTGTTTTTT. It yields the protein CASTRDTGTVLIANTGELFF. The full variable domain, with the rest looked up from reference TRBV19 and TRBJ2-2, is DGGITQSPKYLFRKEGQNVTLSCEQNLNHDAMYWYRQDPGQGLRLIYYSQIVNDFQKGDIAEGYSVSREKKESFPLTVTSAQKNPTAFYLCASTRDTGTVLIANTGELFFGEGSRLTVL.

The chain is built from TRBV5-1 and TRBJ2-5; D unclear. Per the germline V gene, CDR1 is SGHRS and CDR2 is YFSETQ. The CDR3 length is 18 residues. V was cut by 2 bases and J by 5 bases, with 25 bases left in between. The CDR3 region is CASSLGAASPPRVETQYF. In DNA form, the CDR3 reads TGCGCCAGCAGCTTAGGTGCCGCCAGCCCCCCGCGAGTGGAGACCCAGTACTTC.

This clonotype was detected a few times. V is TRBV12-3 or TRBV12-4 and J is TRBJ2-7; perhaps TRBD1 as D (6 bases). Trimming left V 6 bases short and J 6 bases short, with 12 bases between. The CDR3 is 12 amino acids. The CDR3 DNA reads as TGTGCCAGCAGAGGGGGAGTTGGCGAGCAGTACTTC. It translates to CASRGGVGEQYF.

This clonotype has a count of ten or more. The chain combines TRBV7-3 with TRBJ2-1; 10 bases map to TRBD1. V was pared by 4 bases and J by 6 bases, with 6 bases of the junction left unmatched. Germline V gene lookup returns CDR1 SGHTA and CDR2 FQGTGA. The CDR3 has 15 amino acids. CDR3: CASSSTGGIFNEQFF. The CDR3 DNA follows: TGTGCCAGCAGCTCGACAGGGGGCATCTTCAATGAGCAGTTCTTC.

This clonotype has just one count. The CDR3 loop reads CASSSPAGNTEAFF. CDR3 bases: TGTGCCAGCAGTTCCCCCGCAGGGAACACTGAAGCTTTCTTT. The gene calls are TRBV28 and TRBJ1-1; D not resolved. Looked up from germline, CDR1 is MDHEN and CDR2 is SYDVKM. This CDR3 comprises 14 residues. The V gene lost 4 bases and the J gene lost 1 base, with 10 bases spanning the gap.

This clonotype was detected many times. CDR3 residues: CATSSPNGHEQFF. CDR3 coding DNA: TGTGCCACCAGCAGTCCAAATGGACATGAGCAGTTCTTC. This chain joins TRBV15 and TRBJ2-1; no reliable D call. Germline values: CDR1 LNHNV, CDR2 YYDKDF (reference sequence). V shed 3 bases and J shed 8 bases, with 11 bases lying between them. The CDR3 is 13 residues long.

To note about this clonotype: This clone may be a read error of a much larger clone one base away. V gene TRBV6-2 or TRBV6-3 combines with J gene TRBJ2-5, with TRBD1 matching 8 bases. Germline assignment: CDR1 MNHEY and CDR2 SVGEGT. V shed 2 bases and J 3 bases; nucleotides not matched to a gene: 8. CDR3 length: 16 amino acids. The CDR3 bases are TGTGCCAGCAGTTACGTCATGACAGGGGACGAAGAGACCCAGTACTTC. Encoded protein: CASSYVMTGDEETQYF.

This clonotype was found a few times. The V gene is TRBV7-9, the J gene TRBJ2-1; D is perhaps TRBD1 or TRBD2 (5 bases each). Trimming shortened V by 7 bases and J by 2 bases, and 18 bases separated the two germline ends. Germline CDR1 reads SEHNR; CDR2 reads FQNEAQ (reference sequence). This CDR3 is 16 amino acids long. The DNA of the CDR3 is TGTGCCAGCAACCAAGGCTTGGGGGAGACCTACAATGAGCAGTTCTTC. It encodes CASNQGLGETYNEQFF.

The V gene is TRBV6-1, the J gene TRBJ1-5, with 7 nucleotides matching TRBD1. The V gene's germline CDR1 is MNHNS and CDR2 SASEGT. The CDR3 has 13 residues. After removal of 6 bases from V and 2 bases from J, the junction contained 1 base not matched to a gene. CDR3 bases: TGTGCCAGCAGAGACAGGGGCAATCAGCCCCAGCATTTT. It encodes CASRDRGNQPQHF.

This clonotype showed up just a few times. The chain carries TRBV9 and TRBJ2-5; 12 bases fit TRBD2. The CDR3 consists of 16 residues. Trimming cost V 4 bases and J 5 bases; bases outside gene matches: 9. Germline CDR1 reads SGDLS; CDR2 reads YYNGEE. This CDR3 reads CASSSWASGGAETQYF. The CDR3 DNA reads as TGTGCCAGCAGCTCTTGGGCTAGCGGGGGGGCCGAGACCCAGTACTTC.

Only a few counts were recorded for this clonotype. The rearrangement joins TRBV4-1 to TRBJ2-7, with TRBD1 matching 8 bases. The germline CDR1 and CDR2 sequences are MGHRA and YSYEKL. The CDR3 spans 15 residues. After removal of 0 bases from V and 3 bases from J, the junction contained 4 bases not matched to a gene. As DNA, the CDR3 is TGCGCCAGCAGCCAAGATATACAGGGGGGCTACGAGCAGTACTTC. It encodes CASSQDIQGGYEQYF.

This rearrangement joins TRBV12-3 or TRBV12-4 to TRBJ1-2, with 8 positions matching TRBD1. J gave up 5 bases and V 3 bases, and 11 bases lay outside the gene matches. The CDR3 has 16 amino acids. CDR3 DNA sequence: TGTGCCAGCAGTTTTGATGGTGACAGGGGTTGGTATGGCTACACCTTC. It is translated as CASSFDGDRGWYGYTF.

In this sample, this clonotype turned up a few times. The chain couples TRBV11-3 to TRBJ2-1, with TRBD2 matching over 9 bases. The CDR3 runs 16 residues. Germline values: CDR1 SGHNT, CDR2 YENEEA. With 1 base clipped from V and 2 bases from J, the junction kept 3 bases outside the gene matches. The DNA of the CDR3 is TGTGCCAGCAGCTTAGGCGGGGGGGCGGCCTACAATGAGCAGTTCTTC. This gives the protein CASSLGGGAAYNEQFF.

In its sample, this clonotype was seen a few times. The chain couples TRBV29-1 to TRBJ2-1, with 9 bases aligning to TRBD1. In germline, CDR1 is SQVTM, CDR2 ANQGSEA. The CDR3 is 16 amino acids. Trimming took 6 bases from V and 3 from J; bases not matched to a gene: 12. The CDR3 DNA reads as TGCAGCGTGGGGCGGACAGGGGACGCCCTCTACAATGAGCAGTTCTTC. Translation: CSVGRTGDALYNEQFF.

V usage is TRBV5-1 and J usage is TRBJ2-3, with 9 bases fitting TRBD1. V shed 4 bases and J 4 bases; nucleotides not matched to a gene: 7. The germline gives CDR1 SGHRS, CDR2 YFSETQ. This CDR3 region has 15 residues. The chain's CDR3 is CASSRTGGSADTQYF. The CDR3 DNA sequence: TGCGCCAGCAGCCGAACAGGGGGCTCAGCAGATACGCAGTATTTT.

This clonotype was seen a few times. The V call is TRBV10-3, the J call TRBJ1-1; D remains unclear. With 2 bases removed from V and 6 bases from J, the gap between germline ends came to 13 bases. The CDR3 consists of 14 residues. Germline lookup yields CDR1 ENHRY and CDR2 SYGVKD. CDR3 sequence (DNA): TGTGCCATCAGTGAGGGCCAATCGGTGGCTGAAGCTTTCTTT. This encodes CAISEGQSVAEAFF.

This clonotype was seen at least ten times. The chain joins TRBV3-1 to TRBJ2-3, with 7 nucleotides matching TRBD2. V gave up 7 bases and J gave up 2 bases; unmatched junction bases: 9. Germline CDR1 is LGHDT and CDR2 is YNNKEL (reference sequence). This CDR3 is 15 amino acids long. As DNA, the CDR3 is TGTGCCAGCACCGGTCCCAGCGGGATCACAGATACGCAGTATTTT. Its translation: CASTGPSGITDTQYF.

In its sample, this clonotype was seen a few times. This rearrangement joins TRBV7-8 to TRBJ1-2, with D hard to call. V was pared by 1 base and J by 4 bases, with 13 bases between. The CDR3 extends over 15 amino acids. In germline, CDR1 is SGHVS, CDR2 FQNEAQ. For the CDR3, the DNA is TGTGCCAGCAGCTTAGGCGCGCTGGACTCCTATGGCTACACCTTC. Translation gives CASSLGALDSYGYTF.

This clonotype occurred many times. The CDR3 sequence: CASSPGADTQYF. For the CDR3, the DNA is TGTGCCAGCAGCCCAGGGGCAGATACGCAGTATTTT. J is TRBJ2-3 and V is TRBV3-1; possibly TRBD1 for D (6 bases). Germline lookup yields CDR1 LGHDT and CDR2 YNNKEL (reference sequence). V was clipped by 4 bases and J by 4 bases, with 6 bases between them. The CDR3 is 12 amino acids.

This clonotype showed up many times. The V call is TRBV12-3 or TRBV12-4, the J call TRBJ2-1, with D tentatively TRBD1 or TRBD2 (6 bases each). The CDR3 extends over 12 amino acids. Trimming pared 5 bases from V and 8 bases from J, leaving 10 bases between. In nucleotides, the CDR3 is TGTGCCAGCAGTCTGAGGGGGGATGAGCAGTTCTTC. Residues: CASSLRGDEQFF.

For this clonotype: Germline and junction disagree at one end, which may indicate a read error. V usage is TRBV5-1 and J usage is TRBJ1-4, with 8 bases matching TRBD1. CDR1 is SGHRS and CDR2 is YFSETQ in the germline V gene. This CDR3 comprises 15 residues. The DNA for the CDR3 is TGCGCCAGCAGGAATACAGGGGGAACTAATAAAAAACTGTTTTTT. Protein product: CASRNTGGTNKKLFF.